The next 21 T cell receptor beta chains were all read from a single sample in a study of cytomegalovirus exposure and HLA in healthy donors. Researchers ran the PCR with 60 Vbeta and 13 Jbeta primers. Libraries were prepared by immunoSEQ multiplex PCR; TCRdb keeps only in-frame clonotypes and omits some of them. The sample consists of 95,000 to 150,000 clones, roughly 69% of them appearing once. Sequencing input: PBMCs. The receptor source for this set is a woman aged 35 to 49 in good health and CMV-seropositive.

The chain combines TRBV5-1 with TRBJ1-2; D gene unclear. Trimming took off 0 bases at V and 3 bases at J, with 12 bases between the two ends. The germline V gene encodes CDR1 SGHRS and CDR2 YFSETQ. The CDR3 totals 15 residues. DNA of the CDR3: TGCGCCAGCAGCTTGGACGGGGTTTCGGACTATGGCTACACCTTC. Amino acid sequence: CASSLDGVSDYGYTF.

The chain couples TRBV27 to TRBJ2-1, with a tentative D call TRBD2 (5 bases). The CDR3 contains 13 residues. The germline V gene has CDR1 MNHEY and CDR2 SMNVEV (reference sequence). Deletions cut 3 bases from V and 7 bases from J, with 10 bases between. CDR3 DNA: TGTGCCAGCAGTTTGGAGGAACGTAATGAGCAGTTCTTC. Amino acid sequence: CASSLEERNEQFF.

This rearrangement joins TRBV9 to TRBJ1-1, with D perhaps matching TRBD1 (6 bases). The germline V gene encodes CDR1 SGDLS and CDR2 YYNGEE. Trimming shortened V by 4 bases and J by 4 bases, and 14 bases separated the two germline ends. CDR3 size: 14 residues. The CDR3 reads CASSLTPGATEAFF. CDR3 DNA: TGTGCCAGCAGCCTCACCCCAGGGGCCACTGAAGCTTTCTTT.

V and J are TRBV7-2 and TRBJ1-4; maybe TRBD1 (5 bases). V lost 5 bases, J lost 4 bases, and 14 bases lay in between. This CDR3 spans 15 amino acids. Per germline, CDR1 SGHTA and CDR2 FQGNSA. CDR3 nucleotide sequence: TGTGCCAGCAGCCTTCAGGGCTCTCGTAATGAAAAACTGTTTTTT. Translation: CASSLQGSRNEKLFF.

The gene calls are TRBV10-3 and TRBJ2-5, with a weak D call TRBD1 (5 bases). The CDR3 has 12 amino acids. V was trimmed by 4 bases and J by 4 bases, leaving 7 bases between them. The V gene's germline CDR1 is ENHRY and CDR2 SYGVKD. The CDR3: CAISGQGETQYF. CDR3 nucleotides: TGTGCCATCAGTGGGCAGGGAGAGACCCAGTACTTC.

This chain connects TRBV18 to TRBJ2-7; 10 bases are shared with TRBD1. The CDR3 contains 15 residues. Germline CDR1 is KGHSH and CDR2 is LQKENI. After removal of 3 bases from V and 5 bases from J, the junction contained 7 bases not matched to a gene. The CDR3 loop reads CASSPSRDRGNEQYF. The CDR3 bases are TGTGCCAGCTCACCTTCCCGGGACAGGGGAAACGAGCAGTACTTC.

For the CDR3, the DNA is TGTGCCAGCAGCTCGCCGCCGACGGGGGACTATGGCTACACCTTC. Translating gives CASSSPPTGDYGYTF. The V and J genes are TRBV7-2 and TRBJ1-2; possibly TRBD1 for D (5 bases). Germline V gene lookup returns CDR1 SGHTA and CDR2 FQGNSA. The V and J ends lost 4 bases and 3 bases respectively, with 15 bases between them. The CDR3 runs 15 residues.

The CDR3 region is CASTPTGGYNSPLHF. DNA for the CDR3: TGTGCCAGCACCCCGACAGGGGGCTATAATTCACCCCTCCACTTT. The genes are TRBV7-2 and TRBJ1-6, with 9 bases fitting TRBD1. The trim removed 7 bases at V and 3 bases at J, leaving 4 bases unmatched. The CDR3 is made up of 15 amino acids. Looked up from germline, CDR1 is SGHTA and CDR2 is FQGNSA.

The V call is TRBV6-5, the J call TRBJ2-5, with D perhaps matching TRBD2 (6 bases). Germline-derived CDR1 and CDR2 are MNHEY and SVGAGI. This CDR3 region has 15 residues. The V end lost 0 bases, the J end lost 3 bases, and 11 bases lay between the germline ends. In nucleotides, the CDR3 is TGTGCCAGCAGTTACTCCCCCGGGGGTAAAGAGACCCAGTACTTC. It encodes CASSYSPGGKETQYF.

The chain recombines TRBV9 with TRBJ2-5; possibly TRBD1 for D (6 bases). CDR1 is SGDLS, CDR2 YYNGEE, per germline. The V and J ends lost 4 bases and 5 bases respectively, with 9 bases between them. The length of the CDR3 is 12 residues. CDR3 bases: TGTGCCAGCAGCAGGGACACGGAGACCCAGTACTTC. This encodes CASSRDTETQYF.

V usage is TRBV29-1 and J usage is TRBJ2-1, with TRBD2 matching 15 bases. This CDR3 is 17 amino acids long. Trimming cost V 7 bases and J 1 base; bases outside gene matches: 8. CDR1 and CDR2 from the germline V gene are SQVTM and ANQGSEA. The CDR3 DNA reads as TGCAGCGCCGAAGGACTAGCGGGGGGGCCGTCCTACAATGAGCAGTTCTTC. It specifies CSAEGLAGGPSYNEQFF.

In this sample, this clone turned up a few times. This chain joins TRBV6-5 and TRBJ1-1, with D perhaps matching TRBD1 (5 bases). The CDR3 loop spans 13 amino acids. Germline V gives CDR1 MNHEY, CDR2 SVGAGI. Trimming took 6 bases from V and 2 from J, leaving 10 bases between them. CDR3 nucleotides: TGTGCCAGCAGCATCCAGGGTAACACTGAAGCTTTCTTT. As protein: CASSIQGNTEAFF.

This clone was seen only a few times. V usage is TRBV6-5 and J usage is TRBJ1-1; possibly TRBD1 for D (6 bases). Germline V gene sequence: CDR1 MNHEY, CDR2 SVGAGI. The CDR3 totals 14 residues. V lost 2 bases to trimming and J lost 4 bases, with 11 bases between them. The CDR3 protein is CASSYGRGATEAFF. As DNA, the CDR3 is TGTGCCAGCAGTTACGGGAGGGGGGCCACTGAAGCTTTCTTT.

CDR3 loop: CASSTRQGEGGYTF. In nucleotides, the CDR3 is TGTGCCAGCAGCACCAGACAGGGGGAAGGTGGCTACACCTTC. The chain uses TRBV27 and TRBJ1-2; TRBD1 agrees at 9 bases. The germline gives CDR1 MNHEY, CDR2 SMNVEV (reference sequence). V lost 6 bases to trimming and J lost 7 bases; unmatched junction nucleotides: 9. This CDR3 has 14 amino acids.

This clone came up many times. This chain connects TRBV6-5 to TRBJ2-7, with 7 nucleotides matching TRBD1. Germline V gives CDR1 MNHEY, CDR2 SVGAGI. V lost 4 bases and J lost 2; bases outside the gene matches: 5. CDR3 size: 14 residues. CDR3 residues: CASSLTGPTYEQYF. CDR3 sequence (DNA): TGTGCCAGCAGTTTGACAGGGCCAACCTACGAGCAGTACTTC.

The chain recombines TRBV4-3 with TRBJ2-5; D uncertain. The V and J ends lost 1 base and 5 bases respectively, with 5 bases between them. Germline CDR1 reads LGHNA; CDR2 reads YSLEER. CDR3 length equals 12 residues. CDR3 DNA sequence: TGCGCCAGCAGCCAAGGGCTGGAGACCCAGTACTTC. This sequence encodes CASSQGLETQYF.

J is TRBJ2-7 and V is TRBV6-6; D is unclear. V was trimmed by 3 bases and J by 0 bases, leaving 12 bases between them. The CDR3 covers 15 residues. Germline-derived CDR1 and CDR2 are MNHNY and SVGAGI (reference sequence). The CDR3 bases are TGTGCCAGCAGTTATCTGGGCCACAGCTCCTACGAGCAGTACTTC. This translates into CASSYLGHSSYEQYF.

The chain is built from TRBV7-2 and TRBJ2-5; TRBD2 matches at 9 bases. The V gene end was trimmed by 3 bases and the J gene end by 3 bases; junction bases not matched to a gene: 2. The CDR3 runs to 14 residues. From germline, CDR1 is SGHTA and CDR2 FQGNSA. The chain's CDR3 is CASSFQRGEETQYF. In DNA, the CDR3 is TGTGCCAGCAGCTTCCAGCGGGGGGAAGAGACCCAGTACTTC.

This clone has just one count. The V and J genes are TRBV29-1 and TRBJ1-5; 7 bases line up with TRBD1. The CDR3 is made up of 14 amino acids. Germline CDR1 and CDR2: SQVTM and ANQGSEA. V was pared by 7 bases and J by 4 bases, with 10 bases of the junction left unmatched. CDR3 sequence: CSAAGTDINQPQHF. The CDR3 nucleotides are TGCAGCGCCGCCGGGACAGACATTAATCAGCCCCAGCATTTT.

CDR3 in DNA: TGTGCCAGCAGTAAAGCCGGGACTTACAACTATGGCTACACCTTC. Translated: CASSKAGTYNYGYTF. The gene calls are TRBV28 and TRBJ1-2, with a weak D call TRBD1 (5 bases). The CDR3 length is 15 residues. The germline V gene has CDR1 MDHEN and CDR2 SYDVKM. V was pared by 5 bases and J by 2 bases, with 15 bases between.

The chain employs TRBV5-4 and TRBJ2-1, with 9 nucleotides matching TRBD1. V dropped 0 bases and J dropped 4; count of bases not matched to a gene: 5. In germline, CDR1 is SGHNT, CDR2 YYREEE (reference sequence). This CDR3 is built from 16 residues. The CDR3 sequence: CASSLAGTGNYNEQFF. The CDR3 DNA follows: TGTGCCAGCAGCTTGGCCGGGACAGGGAATTACAATGAGCAGTTCTTC.